Listed here are 8 T cell receptor beta chains from one sample, sequenced in a study of blood T cells in healthy people across ages. With a J-beta primer mix and a sample-barcoded 5' primer, a second PCR ran about 7 to 12 cycles. Each CDR3 protein gets one entry after TCRdb re-called the 5' RACE reads with MiXCR. The profile shows 800,000 to 950,000 distinct CDR3 sequences, roughly 29% of them singletons. The sample was also reused in another study, on T cells of mothers and their children.

The sample was blood. The source is a woman aged 40 to 55 in good health.

V usage is TRBV20-1 and J usage is TRBJ2-3; a weak D match, TRBD2 (6 bases). CDR3 length equals 15 residues. CDR1 is DFQATT, CDR2 SNEGSKA, per germline (reference sequence). V lost 5 bases and J 2 bases, leaving 17 bases between the germline ends. CDR3 loop: CSAPPMIAATDTQYF. The CDR3, as DNA: TGCAGTGCTCCCCCTATGATAGCGGCCACAGATACGCAGTATTTT.

V usage is TRBV29-1 and J usage is TRBJ2-3; 7 bases match TRBD1. V shed 5 bases, J shed 1 base, and the junction held 3 bases outside the gene matches. The CDR3 extends over 13 amino acids. Germline assignment: CDR1 SQVTM and CDR2 ANQGSEA. CDR3 coding DNA: TGCAGCGTTCTCGGACAGGGCACAGATACGCAGTATTTT. Amino acids: CSVLGQGTDTQYF.

This clonotype was seen a handful of times. Relative to the germline gene, one junction end is altered; a read error may explain this. In DNA, the CDR3 is TGTGCCAACAGTACCCGGACGGGGAAGGGTGGCTACACCTTC. The encoded protein is CANSTRTGKGGYTF. The chain employs TRBV12-3 or TRBV12-4 and TRBJ1-2; D not certain. The CDR3 totals 14 residues.

The V call is TRBV7-2, the J call TRBJ2-4, with D unclear. The J call may be wrong; the DNA end is better matched by TRBJ2-7. This CDR3 contains 14 residues. The germline gives CDR1 SGHTA, CDR2 FQGNSA. The CDR3 protein is CASTPGQAAYEQYF. The CDR3 DNA follows: TGTGCCAGCACCCCGGGCCAGGCAGCCTACGAGCAGTACTTC.

As for this clonotype: Given the absence of the conserved phenylalanine or tryptophan at the CDR3 end, a read error is likely. V and J are TRBV27 and TRBJ1-6; tentatively, D is TRBD1 (6 bases). The CDR3 is made up of 14 amino acids. From germline, CDR1 is MNHEY and CDR2 SMNVEV (reference sequence). Trimming cost V 5 bases and J 9 bases, with 14 bases left between them. The CDR3 bases are TGTGCCAGCAGTCTAGGGGGGCACAGTTCACCCCTCCACTTG. It yields the protein CASSLGGHSSPLHL.

This chain joins TRBV12-3 or TRBV12-4 and TRBJ2-1; TRBD2 matches 9 bases. The CDR3 runs 16 residues. The V gene end was trimmed by 7 bases and the J gene end by 3 bases; junction bases not matched to a gene: 10. CDR3 sequence reads: CASTTGGGAFYNEQFF. Here the CDR3 DNA reads TGTGCCAGCACCACGGGCGGGGGGGCCTTCTACAATGAGCAGTTCTTC.

The table lists this clonotype with many counts. The chain's CDR3 is CASSVGLAGDTDTQYF. The CDR3 DNA reads TGTGCCAGCAGTGTAGGACTAGCGGGGGACACAGATACGCAGTATTTT. The rearrangement links TRBV27 to TRBJ2-3; 13 bases are a match to TRBD2. Germline CDR1 MNHEY, CDR2 SMNVEV (reference sequence). Trimming removed 5 bases from V and 2 bases from J; junction bases left unmatched: 4. This CDR3 region has 16 residues.

This clonotype has at least ten counts. The genes are TRBV7-2 and TRBJ2-6, with D unresolved. CDR1 and CDR2 (germline): SGHTA, FQGNSA. Trimming stripped 10 bases from V and 4 bases from J, with 8 bases between. The CDR3 runs 12 residues. CDR3: CATRPGANVLTF. As DNA, the CDR3 is TGTGCCACGCGACCGGGGGCCAACGTCCTGACTTTC.